The clone carrying this TCR beta chain is a singleton in its sample. Antigen unknown. This record comes from a study of cytomegalovirus exposure and HLA in healthy donors. J lost 3 bases, V lost 4 bases, and 5 bases had no gene match. The CDR3 length is 13 residues. Germline V CDR1 and CDR2: SQVTM, ANQGSEA. General study findings and limits: Several of the most significant clusters appeared linked to common viral pathogens, based on a later analysis. Later genetic work tied a missense DCLRE1C variant to beta-chain V and J trimming. Fewer N-insertions than the approximately 700-donor mean were reportedly shown by an Asian-associated ancestry cluster in a later analysis.

Both 60 Vbeta primers and 13 Jbeta primers went into the PCR. Produced via immunoSEQ multiplex PCR; TCRdb's table is partial and in-frame only. Among about 170,000 clones listed, around 80% were seen once. The TCR was taken from a woman between 45 and 65 years old in good health and CMV-seropositive. The V gene is TRBV29-1, the J gene TRBJ2-7, with TRBD1 matching 8 bases. The source material was PBMCs. CDR3: CSVVGQGFYEQYF. Here the CDR3 DNA reads TGCAGCGTTGTAGGACAGGGATTCTACGAGCAGTACTTC.